Below are 8 T cell receptor beta chains sequenced from a single sample in a study of spatial heterogeneity in lung cancer. No antigens are known for them. General study points: Counts of expanded alpha and beta TCRs within tumors tracked the tumor nonsynonymous mutation count.

Stated time point: sample taken at primary tumor resection. TCRdb re-analysed the 5' RACE reads in MiXCR, keeping a single row per CDR3 protein. The sample records approximately 3,000 distinct CDR3 sequences, about 30% being singletons. Sequenced material: lung tumor tissue, taken at surgery. The origin of the receptors is a female donor with early-stage non-small cell lung cancer.

This clonotype rates as medium-sized (0.01 to 0.1%). The DNA for the CDR3 is TGCGCCAGCAGCCCCATTAGGGGCTATGGCTACACCTTC. It yields the protein CASSPIRGYGYTF. The rearrangement links TRBV5-1 to TRBJ1-2, with D possibly matching TRBD1 (5 bases). The CDR3 covers 13 residues. The V gene's germline CDR1 is SGHRS and CDR2 YFSETQ. V was shortened by 4 bases and J by 4 bases, with 11 bases between the two germline ends.

The rearrangement joins TRBV23-1 to TRBJ2-3, with a possible D match to TRBD1 (6 bases). Being an ORF, TRBV23-1 has a function that is uncertain. The CDR3 covers 18 residues. With 1 base removed from V and 2 bases from J, the gap between germline ends came to 19 bases. The CDR3 protein is CASSQFGGSTSHTDTQYF. CDR3 bases: TGCGCCAGCAGTCAATTTGGGGGCTCGACCTCTCACACAGATACGCAGTATTTT.

The chain couples TRBV3-1 to TRBJ2-5; TRBD2 aligns across 12 bases. The germline V gene has CDR1 LGHDT and CDR2 YNNKEL (reference sequence). V lost 0 bases to trimming and J lost 6 bases; unmatched junction nucleotides: 2. The CDR3 contains 15 residues. Here the CDR3 reads CASSQETSGRQTQYF. The CDR3 DNA is TGTGCCAGCAGCCAAGAGACTAGCGGGAGACAGACCCAGTACTTC.

The chain links TRBV2 to TRBJ2-7; D may match TRBD1 or TRBD2 (5 bases each). The germline gives CDR1 SNHLY, CDR2 FYNNEI. The CDR3 sequence is 15 residues long. Trimming removed 6 bases at V and 1 base at J, with 16 bases between. The CDR3 reads CASRTVEGTSYEQYF. In DNA form, the CDR3 reads TGTGCCAGCAGGACAGTTGAGGGTACTTCCTACGAGCAGTACTTC. Filled out from reference TRBV2 and TRBJ2-7, the complete variable domain reads EPEVTQTPSHQVTQMGQEVILRCVPISNHLYFYWYRQILGQKVEFLVSFYNNEISEKSEIFDDQFSVERPDGSNFTLKIRSTKLEDSAMYFCASRTVEGTSYEQYFGPGTRLTVT.

The chain couples TRBV10-2 to TRBJ2-7; 9 positions agree with TRBD2. This CDR3 spans 16 amino acids. V shed 6 bases, J shed 2 bases, and the junction held 11 bases outside the gene matches. The germline V gene has CDR1 WSHSY and CDR2 SAAADI. For the CDR3, the DNA is TGCGCCAGCAGATCGGTGGGGGCTAGCGGGACCTACGAGCAGTACTTC. It encodes CASRSVGASGTYEQYF.

This clonotype has just a few counts. The chain has TRBV2 and TRBJ2-3; a weak D match, TRBD1 (6 bases). The CDR3 runs to 15 residues. Germline V gene lookup returns CDR1 SNHLY and CDR2 FYNNEI. The ends were cut back, 6 bases at V and 2 bases at J, with 15 bases in the middle. The CDR3 coding sequence is TGTGCCAGCAGAGTGACAGGAGAACCCACAGATACGCAGTATTTT. Translated: CASRVTGEPTDTQYF.

J is TRBJ1-3 and V is TRBV5-8, with D unclear. Germline V CDR1 and CDR2: SGHTS, YDEGEE. The CDR3 consists of 15 residues. Trimming left V 3 bases short and J 3 bases short, with 13 bases between. Here the CDR3 reads CASSSTRSYGNTIYF. The CDR3 DNA follows: TGTGCCAGCAGCTCTACGCGGAGTTATGGAAACACCATATATTTT.

The genes are TRBV3-1 and TRBJ2-1; 8 nucleotides match TRBD2. Germline V gives CDR1 LGHDT, CDR2 YNNKEL (reference sequence). This CDR3 has 18 amino acids. The junction had 11 bases not matched to a gene; V was cut back by 4 bases and J by 0 bases. Here the CDR3 reads CASSLSRLALSSYNEQFF. Written as DNA, the CDR3 is TGTGCCAGCAGCCTATCTCGACTAGCGCTGAGCTCCTACAATGAGCAGTTCTTC.